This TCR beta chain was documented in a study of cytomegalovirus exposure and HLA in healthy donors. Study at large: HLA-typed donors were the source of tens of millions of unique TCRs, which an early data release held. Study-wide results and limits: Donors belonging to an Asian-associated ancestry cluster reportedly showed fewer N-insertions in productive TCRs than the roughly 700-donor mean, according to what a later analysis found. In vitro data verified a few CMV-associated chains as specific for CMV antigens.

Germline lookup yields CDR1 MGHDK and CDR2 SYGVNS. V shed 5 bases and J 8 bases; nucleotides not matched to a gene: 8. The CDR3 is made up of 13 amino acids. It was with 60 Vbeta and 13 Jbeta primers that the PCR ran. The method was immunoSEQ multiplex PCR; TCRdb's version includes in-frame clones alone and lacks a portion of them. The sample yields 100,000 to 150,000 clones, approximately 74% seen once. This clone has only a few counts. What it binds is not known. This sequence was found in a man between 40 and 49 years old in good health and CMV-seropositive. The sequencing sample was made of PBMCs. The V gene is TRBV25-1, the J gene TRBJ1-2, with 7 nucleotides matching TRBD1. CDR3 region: CASSHPGGRGYTF. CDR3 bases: TGTGCCAGCAGTCACCCAGGGGGTCGGGGCTACACCTTC.